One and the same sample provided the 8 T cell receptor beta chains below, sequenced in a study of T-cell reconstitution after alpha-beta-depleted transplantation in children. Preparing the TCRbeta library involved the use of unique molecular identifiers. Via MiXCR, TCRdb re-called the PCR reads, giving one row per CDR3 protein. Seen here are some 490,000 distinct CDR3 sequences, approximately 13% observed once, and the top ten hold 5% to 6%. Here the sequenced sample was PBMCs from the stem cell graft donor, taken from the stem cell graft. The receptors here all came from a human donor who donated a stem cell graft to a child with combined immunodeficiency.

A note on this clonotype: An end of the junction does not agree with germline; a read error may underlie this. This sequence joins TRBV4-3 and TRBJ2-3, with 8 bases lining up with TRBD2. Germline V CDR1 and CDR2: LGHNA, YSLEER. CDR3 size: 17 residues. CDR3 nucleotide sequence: TGCGCCATCAGCCAAGATACCAGCGGGGGCCCCGGAGGTACGCAGTATTTT. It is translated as CAISQDTSGGPGGTQYF.

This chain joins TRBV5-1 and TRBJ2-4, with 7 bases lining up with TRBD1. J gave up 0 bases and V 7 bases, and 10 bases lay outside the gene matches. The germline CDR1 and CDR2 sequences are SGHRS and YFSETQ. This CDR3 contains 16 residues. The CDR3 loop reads CASRNVGTEAKNIQYF. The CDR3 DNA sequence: TGCGCCAGCCGTAACGTCGGGACAGAAGCCAAAAACATTCAGTACTTC.

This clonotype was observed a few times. CDR3 nucleotides: TGTGCCAGCAGCCTAGCGGACCTGAACACCGGGGAGCTGTTTTTT. It yields the protein CASSLADLNTGELFF. The gene calls are TRBV11-2 and TRBJ2-2, with 7 positions matching TRBD2. The germline CDR1 and CDR2 sequences are SGHAT and FQNNGV. This CDR3 is built from 15 residues. After removal of 5 bases from V and 1 base from J, the junction contained 4 bases not matched to a gene.

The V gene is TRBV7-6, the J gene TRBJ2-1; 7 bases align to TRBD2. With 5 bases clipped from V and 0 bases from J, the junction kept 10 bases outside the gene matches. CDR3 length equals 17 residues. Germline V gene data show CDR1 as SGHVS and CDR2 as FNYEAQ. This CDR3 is CASSPTLSGLSYNEQFF. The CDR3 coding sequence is TGTGCCAGCAGCCCCACCCTTAGCGGGCTCTCCTACAATGAGCAGTTCTTC. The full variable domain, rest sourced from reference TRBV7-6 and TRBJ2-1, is GAGVSQSPRYKVTKRGQDVALRCDPISGHVSLYWYRQALGQGPEFLTYFNYEAQQDKSGLPNDRFSAERPEGSISTLTIQRTEQRDSAMYRCASSPTLSGLSYNEQFFGPGTRLTVL.

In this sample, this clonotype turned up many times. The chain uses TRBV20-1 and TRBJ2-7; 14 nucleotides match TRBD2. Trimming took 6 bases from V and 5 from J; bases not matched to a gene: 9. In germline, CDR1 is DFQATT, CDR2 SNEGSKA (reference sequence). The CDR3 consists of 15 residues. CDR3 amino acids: CSAMGLAGETNEQYF. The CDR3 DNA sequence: TGCAGTGCCATGGGACTAGCGGGAGAAACTAACGAGCAGTACTTC.

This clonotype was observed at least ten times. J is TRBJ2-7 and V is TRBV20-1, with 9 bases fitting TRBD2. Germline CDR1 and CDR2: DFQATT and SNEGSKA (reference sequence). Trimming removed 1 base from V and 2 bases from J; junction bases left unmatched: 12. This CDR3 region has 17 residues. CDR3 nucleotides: TGCAGTGCTAGAGCCTTTATCACTAGCGGGCAAGCCTACGAGCAGTACTTC. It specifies CSARAFITSGQAYEQYF.

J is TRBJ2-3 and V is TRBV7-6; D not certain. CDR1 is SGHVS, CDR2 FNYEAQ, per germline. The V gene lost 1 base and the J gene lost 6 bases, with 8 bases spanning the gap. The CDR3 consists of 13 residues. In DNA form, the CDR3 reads TGTGCCAGCAGCTTAGTACGGTTGGATACGCAGTATTTT. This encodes CASSLVRLDTQYF.

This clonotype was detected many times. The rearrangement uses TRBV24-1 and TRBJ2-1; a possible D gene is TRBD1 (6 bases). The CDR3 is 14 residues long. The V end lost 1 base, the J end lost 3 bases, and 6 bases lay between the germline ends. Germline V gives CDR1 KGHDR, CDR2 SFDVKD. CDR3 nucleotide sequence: TGTGCCACCAGTGATTTAGGGGGCTACAATGAGCAGTTCTTC. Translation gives CATSDLGGYNEQFF.